This T cell receptor beta chain was recovered during a study of T cell repertoires in cytomegalovirus infection. Background on the study: Peptides in the study included HLA-C-restricted and HLA-B-restricted CMV epitopes. In public TCR beta signatures, there were indications of both CMV infection and matching HLA type. General study points: CMV carriers having the relevant HLA were flagged by cumulative public TCR beta family frequency.

Only a few counts were recorded for this clonotype. Its antigen is unidentified. TCRdb fed the reads into MiXCR, producing one record per CDR3 protein. The table has 400,000 to 600,000 distinct CDR3 sequences, about 42% seen once. Germline loops: CDR1 MNHEY, CDR2 SMNVEV (reference sequence). This CDR3 comprises 15 residues. V was cut by 2 bases and J by 3 bases, with 14 bases left in between. The sample was cultured PBMCs, taken from culture after CMV antigen stimulation. The TCR originated in a human donor in good health (CMV status not recorded). Some clones in this sample may be carry-over from other donors' samples. The V and J genes are TRBV27 and TRBJ2-7, with a possible D match to TRBD1 (6 bases). The DNA of the CDR3 is TGTGCCAGCAGTTTAGGGACAAAAGTTTACTACGAGCAGTACTTC. Its translation is CASSLGTKVYYEQYF.